The present T cell receptor beta chain was sequenced within a study of Ad26.COV2.S vaccination and SARS-CoV-2 variants. General study findings and limits: Once vaccination had occurred, spike-specific CD8+ and CD4+ T cell responses reportedly showed substantial breadth.

Germline CDR1 and CDR2: MNHEY and SMNVEV (reference sequence). The V and J ends lost 7 bases and 5 bases respectively, with 14 bases between them. The CDR3 totals 14 residues. This table comes from immunoSEQ multiplex PCR, and its TCRdb copy is limited to in-frame clones, with some not included. The table includes 400,000 to 500,000 clones, 75% to 90% detected once. The treatment denotes: approximately 18 received Ad26.COV2.S at low or high dose, single or two shots; five or six received placebo; per-sample allocation not given. It was on day 63 after the first vaccine or placebo injection that samples were taken. Comments on this clone: The antigen remains undetermined.

The sequence came from a person aged 18-65 years who received the Ad26.COV2.S COVID-19 vaccine or a placebo. The sequencing here drew on peripheral blood, taken in a trial of Ad26.COV2.S vaccine versus placebo. This chain links TRBV27 with TRBJ2-2; a weak D match, TRBD1 (5 bases). The CDR3, as DNA: TGTGCCAGCAATTCCAGGGTGCGAACCGGGGAGCTGTTTTTT. This gives the protein CASNSRVRTGELFF.